Below are 20 T cell receptor beta chains sequenced from a single sample in a study of CD8+ T cells in alopecia areata. cDNA reverse transcribed from extracted RNA served as the sequencing template. Some clones are missing from TCRdb's copy, which holds only in-frame ones; the method was immunoSEQ multiplex PCR. Of 140,000 to 150,000 clones listed, 40% to 55% were seen once; the top ten hold over 0.85%. The specimen comprised CD4+ T cells sorted from blood, sampled at week 0. These receptor sequences come from a human donor with alopecia areata.

This chain joins TRBV28 and TRBJ2-3; 11 positions agree with TRBD2. This CDR3 region has 16 residues. V trimming: 8 bases; J trimming: 2 bases; junction bases outside the gene matches: 9. Germline loops: CDR1 MDHEN, CDR2 SYDVKM. The CDR3 region has the DNA TGTGCCAGCGGAATTAGCGGGAGGGGGCTCACAGATACGCAGTATTTT. It is translated as CASGISGRGLTDTQYF.

This clone was counted a single time. The genes are TRBV5-1 and TRBJ1-1, with 9 bases aligning to TRBD1. This CDR3 region has 15 residues. Trimming took 2 bases from V and 4 from J; bases not matched to a gene: 6. Germline CDR1 SGHRS, CDR2 YFSETQ. The DNA for the CDR3 is TGCGCCAGCAGCTTAACCGGGACAGGGATCACTGAAGCTTTCTTT. Its protein product is CASSLTGTGITEAFF.

The V and J genes are TRBV29-1 and TRBJ2-3, with TRBD2 identical over 15 bases. CDR1 and CDR2 (germline): SQVTM, ANQGSEA. Losses at the gene ends were 7 bases for V and 4 bases for J; bases not matched to a gene: 3. The CDR3 is 14 amino acids. In DNA, the CDR3 is TGCAGCGGGACTAGCGGGAGGGCCTCAGATACGCAGTATTTT. Encoded protein: CSGTSGRASDTQYF.

A single count supports this clone. The genes are TRBV2 and TRBJ2-4; D may be TRBD1 (7 bases). The CDR3 runs 16 residues. Germline V lookup: CDR1 SNHLY, CDR2 FYNNEI. V was trimmed by 1 base and J by 4 bases, leaving 14 bases between them. DNA for the CDR3: TGTGCCAGCAGTGAAGTTGGAGGGGGCCCGAAAAACATTCAGTACTTC. It yields the protein CASSEVGGGPKNIQYF.

This clone was picked up a small number of times. The rearrangement uses TRBV9 and TRBJ2-1; 12 nucleotides align to TRBD2. This CDR3 comprises 18 residues. Trimming cost V 0 bases and J 8 bases; bases outside gene matches: 12. CDR1 SGDLS and CDR2 YYNGEE come from the germline V gene. CDR3 sequence reads: CASSVGLAGGPRRDEQFF. The CDR3 DNA sequence: TGTGCCAGCAGCGTAGGTCTAGCGGGAGGGCCTCGACGGGATGAGCAGTTCTTC.

This clone was observed a few times. The chain employs TRBV4-1 and TRBJ2-4, with TRBD1 identical over 8 bases. V gave up 0 bases and J gave up 8 bases; unmatched junction bases: 12. The CDR3 consists of 17 residues. The germline V gene has CDR1 MGHRA and CDR2 YSYEKL. The CDR3 DNA reads TGCGCCAGCAGCCAAGAGATTGCGACAGGGGCTAGGGACATTCAGTACTTC. It specifies CASSQEIATGARDIQYF.

V is TRBV7-9 and J is TRBJ2-6, with D perhaps being TRBD1 or TRBD2 (6 bases each). V was trimmed by 8 bases and J by 2 bases, leaving 16 bases between them. The germline gives CDR1 SEHNR, CDR2 FQNEAQ (reference sequence). The CDR3 has 16 residues. The CDR3 loop reads CASDLEGETGANVLTF. CDR3 DNA: TGTGCCAGCGATCTGGAGGGGGAAACTGGGGCCAACGTCCTGACTTTC.

Ten or more counts support this clone. The rearrangement links TRBV6-5 to TRBJ1-2; D remains ambiguous. Trimming removed 2 bases from V and 7 bases from J, with 5 bases in between. This CDR3 region has 11 residues. Germline CDR1 and CDR2: MNHEY and SVGAGI. The CDR3 nucleotides are TGTGCCAGCAGTTACGGGGTTGGCTACACCTTC. Its protein product is CASSYGVGYTF.

The genes are TRBV5-1 and TRBJ1-1, with D unresolved. Looked up from germline, CDR1 is SGHRS and CDR2 is YFSETQ. This CDR3 spans 15 amino acids. The V and J ends lost 0 bases and 5 bases respectively, with 14 bases between them. The CDR3 DNA sequence: TGCGCCAGCAGCTTGGGTCTGTTTACGGGGACTGAAGCTTTCTTT. Translation: CASSLGLFTGTEAFF. Supplemented by reference TRBV5-1 and TRBJ1-1, the full variable domain reads KAGVTQTPRYLIKTRGQQVTLSCSPISGHRSVSWYQQTPGQGLQFLFEYFSETQRNKGNFPGRFSGRQFSNSRSEMNVSTLELGDSALYLCASSLGLFTGTEAFFGQGTRLTVV.

The V gene is TRBV14, the J gene TRBJ1-2, with D maybe TRBD1 (6 bases). CDR1 and CDR2 from the germline V gene are SGHDN and FVKESK. The length of the CDR3 is 13 residues. V dropped 2 bases and J dropped 7 bases, with 11 bases sitting between them. CDR3 loop: CASSQLSRGGYTF. As DNA, the CDR3 is TGTGCCAGCAGCCAACTCTCCAGGGGTGGCTACACCTTC. Looking up the rest from reference TRBV14 and TRBJ1-2 gives the full variable domain: EAGVTQFPSHSVIEKGQTVTLRCDPISGHDNLYWYRRVMGKEIKFLLHFVKESKQDESGMPNNRFLAERTGGTYSTLKVQPAELEDSGVYFCASSQLSRGGYTFGSGTRLTVV.

The J gene is TRBJ1-1, the V gene TRBV5-1, with 8 bases identical to TRBD1. Germline CDR1 is SGHRS and CDR2 is YFSETQ. There are 14 residues in the CDR3. V lost 4 bases and J lost 6; bases outside the gene matches: 8. CDR3 DNA sequence: TGCGCCAGCAGCCCAAACGCAGGGGGCCCTGAAGCTTTCTTT. Translating gives CASSPNAGGPEAFF.

The chain links TRBV29-1 to TRBJ2-7, with D possibly being TRBD2 (5 bases). The CDR3 runs to 12 residues. The V end was cut by 4 bases, the J end by 3 bases, with 10 bases between. Germline CDR1 and CDR2: SQVTM and ANQGSEA. The CDR3 bases are TGCAGCGTTGGGAGGACCTACTACGAGCAGTACTTC. Its protein is CSVGRTYYEQYF.

This clone is a singleton in its sample. J is TRBJ2-5 and V is TRBV29-1; TRBD1 matches 9 bases. This CDR3 has 12 amino acids. The V and J ends lost 5 bases and 3 bases, in that order; junction bases with no gene match: 1. Germline CDR1 and CDR2: SQVTM and ANQGSEA. CDR3 nucleotide sequence: TGCAGCGTTAGGACAGGGGAAGAGACCCAGTACTTC. This encodes CSVRTGEETQYF.

The chain is built from TRBV18 and TRBJ2-7; a weak D match, TRBD2 (8 bases). Germline CDR1 reads KGHSH; CDR2 reads LQKENI. Trimming shortened V by 2 bases and J by 7 bases, and 21 bases separated the two germline ends. This CDR3 has 16 residues. The CDR3 nucleotides are TGTGCCAGCTCACCATTAGCGGGACAGCAGTCTGGTGAGCAGTACTTC. It translates to CASSPLAGQQSGEQYF.

The V call is TRBV19, the J call TRBJ1-1; 8 bases line up with TRBD1. The CDR3 is 17 residues long. Trimming at V came to 2 bases and at J to 8 bases, leaving 16 bases not matched to a gene. CDR1 and CDR2 (germline): LNHDA, SQIVND (reference sequence). CDR3 sequence: CASSIRPPGQAEKEAFF. The DNA for the CDR3 is TGTGCCAGTAGTATAAGGCCTCCGGGACAGGCGGAGAAGGAAGCTTTCTTT.

This rearrangement joins TRBV2 to TRBJ2-4, with D perhaps TRBD2 (5 bases). The germline gives CDR1 SNHLY, CDR2 FYNNEI. V lost 9 bases and J lost 1, with 13 bases in between. The CDR3 loop spans 14 amino acids. The CDR3 DNA sequence: TGTGCCAGGGGTAGCGAGGGTGCCAAAAACATTCAGTACTTC. It codes for CARGSEGAKNIQYF.

J is TRBJ2-5 and V is TRBV28, with TRBD2 identical over 8 bases. Germline-derived CDR1 and CDR2 are MDHEN and SYDVKM. This CDR3 region has 14 residues. V dropped 6 bases and J dropped 4; count of bases not matched to a gene: 7. CDR3 DNA: TGTGCCAGCAGACGAGCGGGAGACCGAGAGACCCAGTACTTC. Encoded protein: CASRRAGDRETQYF. Full variable domain (outside the CDR3, taken from reference TRBV28 and TRBJ2-5): DVKVTQSSRYLVKRTGEKVFLECVQDMDHENMFWYRQDPGLGLRLIYFSYDVKMKEKGDIPEGYSVSREKKERFSLILESASTNQTSMYLCASRRAGDRETQYFGPGTRLLVL.

Written as DNA, the CDR3 is TGTGCCAGCAGTGTGAACAGTTTCAACGAGCAGTACTTC. Its protein is CASSVNSFNEQYF. The chain uses TRBV2 and TRBJ2-7; unclear D gene. V lost 4 bases, J lost 5 bases, and 12 bases lay in between. CDR3 length: 13 amino acids. Per germline, CDR1 SNHLY and CDR2 FYNNEI.

This clone was recorded a few times. The chain uses TRBV29-1 and TRBJ2-4, with D perhaps being TRBD1 or TRBD2 (5 bases each). Trimming left V 4 bases short and J 9 bases short, with 10 bases between. CDR3 length: 11 residues. Germline V gene lookup returns CDR1 SQVTM and CDR2 ANQGSEA. The DNA for the CDR3 is TGCAGCGTTGCGGGGACGGGCATTCAGTACTTC. It translates to CSVAGTGIQYF.

The table lists this clone with a few counts. V and J are TRBV29-1 and TRBJ2-5; 11 bases are a match to TRBD1. This CDR3 has 14 residues. The J segment lost 5 bases and the V segment lost 5 bases, leaving 7 bases of the junction unmatched. Germline CDR1 is SQVTM and CDR2 is ANQGSEA. CDR3 DNA sequence: TGCAGCGTTAGACCCGGGACAGGGGGTGAGACCCAGTACTTC. Encoded protein: CSVRPGTGGETQYF.